These 4 T cell receptor beta chains share one sample of origin, sequenced in a study of T cells in Graves' hyperthyroidism and ophthalmopathy. What was amplified from RNA transcripts were TCR beta CDR3 regions. HTBI primers drove first-round RT-PCR of the TCR CDR3. Each CDR3 protein is one row after TCRdb ran MiXCR on the multiplex PCR reads. The repertoire includes about 300,000 distinct CDR3 sequences, less than 20% of them detected once, and 39% sits in the top ten. Sequenced input: blood. Every receptor here comes from a man aged 50-59 years with Graves' ophthalmopathy.

J is TRBJ2-7 and V is TRBV5-1; possible D gene TRBD2, 7 bases. The CDR3 length is 15 residues. The germline CDR1 and CDR2 sequences are SGHRS and YFSETQ. Trimming removed 0 bases from V and 5 bases from J, with 15 bases in between. Written as DNA, the CDR3 is TGCGCCAGCAGCTTGGTGGGGGGGCCCCTCGACGAGCAGTACTTC. Its translation is CASSLVGGPLDEQYF. Based on the CDR3 plus reference TRBV5-1 and TRBJ2-7, the full variable domain is KAGVTQTPRYLIKTRGQQVTLSCSPISGHRSVSWYQQTPGQGLQFLFEYFSETQRNKGNFPGRFSGRQFSNSRSEMNVSTLELGDSALYLCASSLVGGPLDEQYFGPGTRLTVT.

This clonotype was observed many times. The V and J genes are TRBV11-1 and TRBJ2-3; 14 bases are shared with TRBD2. V gave up 5 bases and J gave up 2 bases; unmatched junction bases: 6. Germline V gene lookup returns CDR1 SGHAT and CDR2 FQDESV (reference sequence). This CDR3 is built from 17 residues. CDR3 bases: TGTGCCAGCAGCCCGTCGGGACTAGCGGGGGTCACAGATACGCAGTATTTT. Translating it yields CASSPSGLAGVTDTQYF.

At least ten counts were recorded for this clonotype. The chain uses TRBV30 and TRBJ1-2, with a possible D match to TRBD1 (5 bases). Per the germline V gene, CDR1 is GTSNPN and CDR2 is SVGIG (reference sequence). V was clipped by 7 bases and J by 4 bases, with 16 bases between them. The length of the CDR3 is 13 residues. Here the CDR3 reads CALKITGVYGYTF. CDR3 bases: TGTGCCTTGAAGATAACAGGAGTCTATGGCTACACCTTC.

This clonotype showed up many times. The gene calls are TRBV5-1 and TRBJ2-1, with D perhaps TRBD1 or TRBD2 (6 bases each). The CDR3 totals 15 residues. The germline CDR1 and CDR2 sequences are SGHRS and YFSETQ. The germline V and J ends were trimmed by 0 bases and 11 bases, with 18 bases remaining between them. CDR3 nucleotides: TGCGCCAGCAGCTTGGAGGGGGGATCCTACCCCAAGCAGTTCTTC. Its translation is CASSLEGGSYPKQFF.